The 2 T cell receptor beta chains reported below all come from one sample, sequenced in a study of glioma-infiltrating T cells after dendritic cell vaccination (TCRdb year 2016). The method was the immunoSEQ multiplex PCR assay. What TCRdb holds here is the immuneACCESS table cut down to in-frame rearrangements. Part of the clones is not present; checked against another copy, under half of the missing clones reflect an unresolved V gene, and the others are unexplained. The sample profile shows tens of thousands of clones; over 70% of them were found once. About 2.1% of the sample comes from the top ten. Here the sequenced sample was blood, taken before dendritic cell vaccination. These receptor sequences come from a human donor with glioblastoma.

The CDR3 loop is CASSRGPNLNQPQHF. The CDR3 DNA follows: TGCGCCAGCAGCCGAGGGCCTAACCTTAATCAGCCCCAGCATTTT. The V gene is TRBV4-1, the J gene TRBJ1-5, with unresolved D. V was cut by 4 bases and J by 4 bases, with 14 bases left in between. The CDR3 consists of 15 residues. CDR1 and CDR2 from the germline V gene are MGHRA and YSYEKL.

CDR3 coding DNA: TGTGCCAGCAGCTTACCCCTGGGGGGGTTGGAGACCCAGTACTTC. As protein: CASSLPLGGLETQYF. This chain uses TRBV11-2 with TRBJ2-5, with 7 bases matching TRBD2. This CDR3 spans 15 amino acids. CDR1 SGHAT and CDR2 FQNNGV come from the germline V gene. Germline trimming cut 2 bases from V and 5 bases from J; bases unmatched to any gene: 8.